This T cell receptor beta chain was captured by sequencing in a study of vaccination and CD4 T cells after COVID-19. Study details: Some 10 convalescent cases were mild and one was severe, and all had been SARS-CoV-2 positive by nasal swab PCR. Day 14 and days 161 to 241 post-vaccination were the sampling points for three convalescent patients. Whole-study findings and limits: Early post-infection timepoints were missing, and relatively few convalescent patients were studied.

V lost 0 bases to trimming and J lost 4 bases, with 10 bases between them. Germline values: CDR1 SGHTA, CDR2 FQGNSA. The CDR3 runs 14 residues. Scientists ran DNA taken from cultured CD4+ T cells through the Oncomine TCR Beta short-read assay for sequencing. TCRdb redid the calling of the PCR reads with MiXCR, one entry per CDR3 protein. Of around 15,000 distinct CDR3 sequences in the sample, about 59% were seen once. Time point reported: late sampling 161 to 241 days after vaccination in a few convalescent patients. As to treatment: approximately 11-day PBMC culture with coronavirus spike peptide pools or control peptides (ViraFEST assay). Cultures used more than 1.5 million PBMCs per well, approximately 9.2 IU/ml IL-2 and approximately 9.5 ug/ml peptides. Concerning this clonotype: Its antigen is not identified.

Sequenced here: CD4+ T cells from blood, cultured in vitro, sampled about 7 months after SARS-CoV-2 vaccination. The TCR was taken from a human donor who had recovered from COVID-19. The chain combines TRBV7-2 with TRBJ2-7; D unresolved. The CDR3 DNA reads TGTGCCAGCAGCTTAGCCAGTCTGGGATACGAGCAGTACTTC. Translated: CASSLASLGYEQYF.